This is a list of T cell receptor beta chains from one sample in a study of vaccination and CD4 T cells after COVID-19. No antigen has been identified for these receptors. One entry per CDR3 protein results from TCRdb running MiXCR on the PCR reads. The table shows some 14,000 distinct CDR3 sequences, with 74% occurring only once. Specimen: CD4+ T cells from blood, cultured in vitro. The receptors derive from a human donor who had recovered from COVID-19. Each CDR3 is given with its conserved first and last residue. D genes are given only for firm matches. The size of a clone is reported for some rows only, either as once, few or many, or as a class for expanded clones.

CASWADLPNSPLHF TGTGCCAGCTGGGCAGACCTTCCTAATTCACCCCTCCACTTT TRBJ1-6 few - TRBV27
CASSLSGNYNEQFF TGCGCCAGCAGCTTGTCCGGGAACTACAATGAGCAGTTCTTC TRBJ2-1 - - TRBV5-1
CASSPRTRKNEQFF TGTGCCAGCAGCCCAAGGACTAGGAAGAATGAGCAGTTCTTC TRBJ2-1 - TRBD2 TRBV7-8
CSAPGESNIQYF TGCAGTGCCCCAGGGGAGTCAAACATTCAGTACTTC TRBJ2-4 - - TRBV20-1
CASSSHGQGVAGAEAFF TGTGCCAGCAGTTCACACGGGCAGGGCGTCGCGGGGGCTGAAGCTTTCTTT TRBJ1-1 few - TRBV27
CASSLVNRGSEAFF TGTGCCAGCAGCTTAGTAAACAGGGGATCCGAAGCTTTCTTT TRBJ1-1 - TRBD1 TRBV7-2
CASSYSRHHTYGYTF TGTGCCAGCAGTTACTCGAGACATCACACCTATGGCTACACCTTC TRBJ1-2 - - TRBV6-5
CASSPGTSGFNEQFF TGTGCCAGCAGCCCCGGGACTAGCGGCTTCAATGAGCAGTTCTTC TRBJ2-1 once TRBD2 TRBV7-2
CASSQGQGVNTEAFF TGCGCCAGCAGCCAGGGACAGGGGGTGAACACTGAAGCTTTCTTT TRBJ1-1 once TRBD1 TRBV7-2
CASSKMVWDRAVSPLHF TGTGCCAGCAGCAAAATGGTGTGGGACAGGGCTGTCTCACCCCTCCACTTT TRBJ1-6 once - TRBV21-1
CAWRGQLYGYTF TGTGCCTGGAGGGGGCAGCTCTATGGCTACACCTTC TRBJ1-2 - - TRBV30
CASLTGGSNSPLHF TGTGCCAGCCTGACAGGGGGCTCTAATTCACCCCTCCACTTT TRBJ1-6 - TRBD1 TRBV12-3/TRBV12-4
CASSLAQGGLRAEAFF TGTGCCAGCAGCTTAGCGCAAGGAGGCCTGAGGGCTGAAGCTTTCTTT TRBJ1-1 - - TRBV7-9
CASMRRGHAFF TGTGCCAGCATGAGGAGGGGGCACGCTTTCTTT TRBJ1-1 - TRBD1 TRBV2
CASSKEPGNYGYTF TGTGCCAGCAGCAAAGAACCAGGGAACTATGGCTACACCTTC TRBJ1-2 - - TRBV21-1
CATRPWTGHTEAFF TGTGCCACCAGGCCGTGGACGGGTCACACTGAAGCTTTCTTT TRBJ1-1 few - TRBV15
CASSLTLAQPQHF TGTGCCAGCAGCTTAACGTTAGCGCAGCCCCAGCATTTT TRBJ1-5 - - TRBV7-3
CSAGTPTKSSYNEQFF TGCAGTGCCGGGACTCCCACTAAAAGCTCCTACAATGAGCAGTTCTTC TRBJ2-1 - - TRBV20-1
CASSAGQRGLMGEKLFF TGTGCCAGCAGCGCGGGACAGAGAGGGCTAATGGGTGAAAAACTGTTTTTT TRBJ1-4 - TRBD1 TRBV7-2
CASSTERQGVSPLHF TGTGCCAGCAGCACCGAGCGACAGGGTGTTTCACCCCTCCACTTT TRBJ1-6 - TRBD1 TRBV28
CASSQEGGLRNTEAFF TGCGCCAGCAGCCAAGAGGGGGGACTGAGGAACACTGAAGCTTTCTTT TRBJ1-1 - - TRBV7-2
CASSLRLAGDEQFF TGTGCCAGCAGTTTAAGGCTAGCGGGAGATGAGCAGTTCTTC TRBJ2-1 - TRBD2 TRBV28